The 9 T cell receptor beta chains below all came from one sample that was sequenced in a study of T cell responses to AZD1222 COVID-19 vaccine. The protocol was immunoSEQ multiplex PCR, while the TCRdb copy is restricted to in-frame clones and leaves out a portion. The sample consists of around 100,000 clones, almost 85% of them appearing once. The specimen was peripheral blood, collected on day 0 of AZD1222 vaccination. The receptors were sampled from an adult in good health.

The V gene is TRBV24-1, the J gene TRBJ1-5, with D maybe TRBD1 (5 bases). Germline loops: CDR1 KGHDR, CDR2 SFDVKD. The CDR3 has 16 amino acids. V dropped 1 base and J dropped 3 bases, with 12 bases sitting between them. In DNA form, the CDR3 reads TGTGCCACCAGTGATTTTTTCGACAGCTACAATCAGCCCCAGCATTTT. Translation gives CATSDFFDSYNQPQHF.

CDR3 coding DNA: TGTGCCAGCAGCTTAGCTAAGGCAGTCGGGTCACCCCTCCACTTT. Translation: CASSLAKAVGSPLHF. This chain links TRBV7-2 with TRBJ1-6; no clear D gene. CDR1 is SGHTA, CDR2 FQGNSA, per germline. This CDR3 region has 15 residues. Trimming shortened V by 0 bases and J by 10 bases, and 13 bases separated the two germline ends.

This rearrangement joins TRBV29-1 to TRBJ1-1, with no clear D. Between the trimmed V and J ends, which lost 6 bases and 0 bases, there was a span of 11 bases. Germline CDR1 and CDR2: SQVTM and ANQGSEA. The CDR3 has 13 residues. CDR3 coding DNA: TGCAGCGTACAGACAAATATGAACACTGAAGCTTTCTTT. Its protein product is CSVQTNMNTEAFF.

This clone has just a few counts. The chain joins TRBV21-1 to TRBJ2-3; the DNA was not used to check the table's D call, TRBD2. TRBV21-1 is given as a pseudogene. The CDR3 sequence is 16 residues long. This CDR3 reads CASSNKDGNSTDTQYF. The CDR3 nucleotides read TGTGCCAGCAGCAATAAGGACGGGAATAGCACAGATACGCAGTATTTT.

The chain employs TRBV7-2 and TRBJ1-4, with D hard to call. The CDR3 extends over 14 amino acids. CDR1 and CDR2 (germline): SGHTA, FQGNSA. With 4 bases removed from V and 6 bases from J, the gap between germline ends came to 12 bases. The CDR3 reads CASSSPWGDEKLFF. The CDR3 nucleotides read TGTGCCAGCAGCTCGCCGTGGGGTGATGAAAAACTGTTTTTT.

This clone was seen more than once but under ten times. The chain recombines TRBV6-2 or TRBV6-3 with TRBJ2-5; 12 bases are a match to TRBD2. J gave up 2 bases and V 5 bases, and 6 bases lay outside the gene matches. The CDR3 consists of 16 residues. Germline CDR1 is MNHEY and CDR2 is SVGEGT. The CDR3 spells CASSPGTSGWQETQYF. For the CDR3, the DNA is TGTGCCAGCAGTCCCGGGACTAGCGGGTGGCAAGAGACCCAGTACTTC.

This chain uses TRBV18 with TRBJ1-5; D gene uncertain. V lost 8 bases and J lost 1, with 9 bases in between. CDR3 length: 13 residues. Germline CDR1 KGHSH, CDR2 LQKENI. The CDR3 spells CASQAGSNQPQHF. The CDR3 DNA follows: TGTGCCAGCCAGGCGGGCAGCAATCAGCCCCAGCATTTT.

This chain uses TRBV6-4 with TRBJ2-4, with a possible D match to TRBD2 (6 bases). This CDR3 contains 15 residues. The V end lost 2 bases, the J end lost 8 bases, and 16 bases lay between the germline ends. Per the germline V gene, CDR1 is MRHNA and CDR2 is SNTAGT. CDR3 sequence (DNA): TGTGCCAGCAGTGACACAATGGGGGGTGTCGACATTCAGTACTTC. It is translated as CASSDTMGGVDIQYF.

The V call is TRBV7-8, the J call TRBJ1-1, with TRBD1 matching 7 bases. V lost 7 bases to trimming and J lost 1 base; unmatched junction nucleotides: 6. CDR3 length equals 14 residues. Germline loops: CDR1 SGHVS, CDR2 FQNEAQ. The CDR3 region is CASIKGGSNTEAFF. The CDR3 bases are TGTGCCAGCATTAAAGGGGGCTCGAACACTGAAGCTTTCTTT.